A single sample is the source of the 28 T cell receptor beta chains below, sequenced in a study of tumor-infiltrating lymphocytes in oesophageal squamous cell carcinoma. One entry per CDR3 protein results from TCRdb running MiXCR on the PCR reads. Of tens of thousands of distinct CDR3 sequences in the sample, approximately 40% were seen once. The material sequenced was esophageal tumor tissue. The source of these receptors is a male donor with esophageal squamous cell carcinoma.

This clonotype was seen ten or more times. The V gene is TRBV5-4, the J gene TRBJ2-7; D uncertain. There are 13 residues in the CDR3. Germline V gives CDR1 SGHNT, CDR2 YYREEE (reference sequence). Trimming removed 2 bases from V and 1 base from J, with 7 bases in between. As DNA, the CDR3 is TGTGCCAGCAGCTTACCGGATTCCTACGAGCAGTACTTC. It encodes CASSLPDSYEQYF.

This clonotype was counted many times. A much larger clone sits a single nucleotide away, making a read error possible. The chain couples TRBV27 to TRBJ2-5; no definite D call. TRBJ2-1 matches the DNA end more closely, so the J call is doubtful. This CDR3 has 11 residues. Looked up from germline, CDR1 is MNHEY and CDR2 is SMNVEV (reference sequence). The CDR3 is CASGLPYEQFF. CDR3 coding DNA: TGTGCCAGCGGATTACCCTACGAGCAGTTCTTC.

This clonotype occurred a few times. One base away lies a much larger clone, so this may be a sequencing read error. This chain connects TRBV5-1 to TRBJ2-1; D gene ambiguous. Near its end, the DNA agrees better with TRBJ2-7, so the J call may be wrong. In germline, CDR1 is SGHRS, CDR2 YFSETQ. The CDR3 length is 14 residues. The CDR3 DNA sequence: TGCGCCAGCAGCTTGGCAGGTCTAATATATGAGCAGTACTTC. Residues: CASSLAGLIYEQYF.

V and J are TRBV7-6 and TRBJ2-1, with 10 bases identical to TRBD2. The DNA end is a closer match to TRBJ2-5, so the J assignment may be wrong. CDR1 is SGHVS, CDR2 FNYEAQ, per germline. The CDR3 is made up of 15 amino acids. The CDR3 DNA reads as TGTGCCAGCAGCACTAGACTAGCGGGCCAAGAGACCCAGTACTTC. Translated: CASSTRLAGQETQYF.

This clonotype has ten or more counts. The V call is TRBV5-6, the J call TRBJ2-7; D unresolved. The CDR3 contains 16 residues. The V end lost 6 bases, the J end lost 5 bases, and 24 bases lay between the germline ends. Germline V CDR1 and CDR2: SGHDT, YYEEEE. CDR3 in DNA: TGTGCCAGCAACTTAGGTTGGAGAGGTCGTAGGGACGAGCAGTACTTC. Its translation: CASNLGWRGRRDEQYF.

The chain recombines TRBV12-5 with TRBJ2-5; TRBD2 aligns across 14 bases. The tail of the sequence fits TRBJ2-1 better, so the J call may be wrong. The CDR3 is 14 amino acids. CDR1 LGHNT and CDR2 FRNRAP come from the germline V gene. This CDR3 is CASGGTSGSSEQFF. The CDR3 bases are TGTGCTAGTGGTGGGACTAGCGGGAGCTCTGAGCAGTTCTTC.

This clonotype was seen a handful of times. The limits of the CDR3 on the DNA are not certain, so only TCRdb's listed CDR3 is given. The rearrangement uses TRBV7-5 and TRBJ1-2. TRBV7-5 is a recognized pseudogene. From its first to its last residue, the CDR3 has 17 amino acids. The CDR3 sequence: CISVPEPPTPRDYGYTF.

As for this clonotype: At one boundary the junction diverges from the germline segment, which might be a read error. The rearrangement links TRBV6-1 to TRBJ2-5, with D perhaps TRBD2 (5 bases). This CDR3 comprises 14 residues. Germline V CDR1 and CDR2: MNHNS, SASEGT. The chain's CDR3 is CASSPGMGKVALHF. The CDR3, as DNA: TGTGCCAGCAGCCCGGGGATGGGAAAGGTGGCCCTCCACTTC.

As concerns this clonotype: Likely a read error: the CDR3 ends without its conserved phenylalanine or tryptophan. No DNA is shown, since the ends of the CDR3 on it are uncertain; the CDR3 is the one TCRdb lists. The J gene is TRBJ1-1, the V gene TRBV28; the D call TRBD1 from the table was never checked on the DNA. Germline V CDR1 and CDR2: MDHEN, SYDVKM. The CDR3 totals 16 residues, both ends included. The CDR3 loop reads CASRVGDRGHEQYFGQ.

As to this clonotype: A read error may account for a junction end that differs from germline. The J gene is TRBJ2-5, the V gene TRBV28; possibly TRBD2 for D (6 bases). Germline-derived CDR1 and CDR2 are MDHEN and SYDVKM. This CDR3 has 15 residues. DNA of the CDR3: TGTGCCAGCAGTTTCCAGACATGGCGGGATTCACCCCTCCACTTC. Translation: CASSFQTWRDSPLHF.

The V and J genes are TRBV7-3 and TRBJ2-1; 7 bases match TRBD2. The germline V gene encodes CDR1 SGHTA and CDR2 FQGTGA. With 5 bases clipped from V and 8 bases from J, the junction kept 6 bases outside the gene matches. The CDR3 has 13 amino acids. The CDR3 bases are TGTGCCAGCAGCGTCTCCCGGGAGGATGAGCAGTTCTTC. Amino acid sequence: CASSVSREDEQFF.

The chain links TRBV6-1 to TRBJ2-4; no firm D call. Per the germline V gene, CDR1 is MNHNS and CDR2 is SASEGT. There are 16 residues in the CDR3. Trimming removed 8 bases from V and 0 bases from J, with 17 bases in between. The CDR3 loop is CASPLSEHLAKNIQYF. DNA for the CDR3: TGTGCCAGCCCTTTGTCCGAGCATTTAGCCAAAAACATTCAGTACTTC.

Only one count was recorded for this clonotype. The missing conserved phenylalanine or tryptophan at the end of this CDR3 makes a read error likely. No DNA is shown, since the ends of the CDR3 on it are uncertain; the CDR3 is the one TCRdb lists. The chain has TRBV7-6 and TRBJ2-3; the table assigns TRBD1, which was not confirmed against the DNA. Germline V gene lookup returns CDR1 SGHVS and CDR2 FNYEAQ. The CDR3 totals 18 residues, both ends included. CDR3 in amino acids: CASSLGTGTFAYEQYLGP.

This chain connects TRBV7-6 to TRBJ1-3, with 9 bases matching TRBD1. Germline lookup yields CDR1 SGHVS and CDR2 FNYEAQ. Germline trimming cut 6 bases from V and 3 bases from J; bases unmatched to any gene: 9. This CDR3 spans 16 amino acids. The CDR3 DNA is TGTGCCAGCAGTAGGCGACAGGGGGAAAGTGGAAACACCATATATTTT. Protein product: CASSRRQGESGNTIYF.

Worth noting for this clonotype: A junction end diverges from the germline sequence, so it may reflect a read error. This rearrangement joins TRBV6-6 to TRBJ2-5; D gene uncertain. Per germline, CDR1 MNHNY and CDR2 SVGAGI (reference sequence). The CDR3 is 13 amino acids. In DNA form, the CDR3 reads TGTGCCAGCAGTTACTCGTTCTTTGAGGATAAGTTCTTC. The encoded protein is CASSYSFFEDKFF.

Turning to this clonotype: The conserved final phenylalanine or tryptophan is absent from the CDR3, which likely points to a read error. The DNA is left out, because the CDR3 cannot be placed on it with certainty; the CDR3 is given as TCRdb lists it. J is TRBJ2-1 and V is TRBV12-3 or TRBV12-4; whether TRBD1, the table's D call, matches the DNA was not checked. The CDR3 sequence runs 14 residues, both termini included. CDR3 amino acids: CASSFDQRGYTFGS.

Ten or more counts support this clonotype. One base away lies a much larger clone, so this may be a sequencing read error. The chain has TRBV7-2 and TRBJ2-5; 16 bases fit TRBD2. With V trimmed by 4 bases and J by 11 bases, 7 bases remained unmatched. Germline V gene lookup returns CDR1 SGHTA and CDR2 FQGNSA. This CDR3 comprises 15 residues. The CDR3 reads CASSSGTSGGGEQYF. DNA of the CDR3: TGTGCCAGCAGCTCCGGGACTAGCGGGGGGGGAGAGCAGTACTTC.

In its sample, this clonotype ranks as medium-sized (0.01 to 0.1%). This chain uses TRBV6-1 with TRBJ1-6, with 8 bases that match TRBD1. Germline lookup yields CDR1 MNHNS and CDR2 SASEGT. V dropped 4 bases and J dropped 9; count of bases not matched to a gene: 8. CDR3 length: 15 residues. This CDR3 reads CASSGGQGFPSPLHF. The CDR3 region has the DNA TGTGCCAGCAGTGGAGGACAGGGCTTTCCTTCACCCCTCCACTTT.

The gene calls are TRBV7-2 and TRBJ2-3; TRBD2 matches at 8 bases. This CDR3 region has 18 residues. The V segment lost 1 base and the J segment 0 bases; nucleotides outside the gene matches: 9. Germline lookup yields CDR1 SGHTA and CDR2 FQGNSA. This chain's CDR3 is CASSLVGSGDTSTDTQYF. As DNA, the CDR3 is TGTGCCAGCAGCTTAGTCGGTAGCGGGGATACTAGCACAGATACGCAGTATTTT.

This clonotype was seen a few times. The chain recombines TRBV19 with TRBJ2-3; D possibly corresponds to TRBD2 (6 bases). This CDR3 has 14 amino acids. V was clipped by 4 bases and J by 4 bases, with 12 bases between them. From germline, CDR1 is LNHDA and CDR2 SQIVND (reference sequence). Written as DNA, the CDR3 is TGTGCCAGTAGTACGGGGGACGGGGCAGATACGCAGTATTTT. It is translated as CASSTGDGADTQYF.

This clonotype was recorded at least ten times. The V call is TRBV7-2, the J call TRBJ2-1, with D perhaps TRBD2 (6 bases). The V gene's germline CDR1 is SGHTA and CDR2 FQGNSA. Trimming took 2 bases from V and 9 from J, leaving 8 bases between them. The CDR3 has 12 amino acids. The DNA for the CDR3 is TGTGCCAGCAGCTTAACTAGCATTGAGCAGTTCTTC. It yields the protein CASSLTSIEQFF. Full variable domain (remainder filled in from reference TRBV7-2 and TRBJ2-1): GAGVSQSPSNKVTEKGKDVELRCDPISGHTALYWYRQSLGQGLEFLIYFQGNSAPDKSGLPSDRFSAERTGGSVSTLTIQRTQQEDSAVYLCASSLTSIEQFFGPGTRLTVL.

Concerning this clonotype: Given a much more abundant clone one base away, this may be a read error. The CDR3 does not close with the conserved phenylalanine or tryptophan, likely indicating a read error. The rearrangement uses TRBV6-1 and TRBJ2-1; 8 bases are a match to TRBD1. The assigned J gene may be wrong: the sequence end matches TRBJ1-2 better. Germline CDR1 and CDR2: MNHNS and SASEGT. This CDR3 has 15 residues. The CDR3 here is CASSEGQGIPYGYTL. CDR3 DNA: TGTGCCAGCAGTGAAGGACAGGGGATCCCCTATGGCTACACCTTA.

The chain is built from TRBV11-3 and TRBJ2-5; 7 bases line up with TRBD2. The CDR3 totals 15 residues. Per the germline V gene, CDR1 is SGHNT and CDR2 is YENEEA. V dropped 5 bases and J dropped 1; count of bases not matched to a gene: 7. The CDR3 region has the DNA TGTGCCAGCAGCGGACGACTAGCTCCCCAAGAGACCCAGTACTTC. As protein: CASSGRLAPQETQYF.

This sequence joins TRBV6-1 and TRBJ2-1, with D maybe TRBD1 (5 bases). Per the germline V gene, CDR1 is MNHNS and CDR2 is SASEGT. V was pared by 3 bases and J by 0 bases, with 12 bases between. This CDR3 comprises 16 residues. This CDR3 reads CASSDIQGRSYNEQFF. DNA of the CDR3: TGTGCCAGCAGTGATATCCAGGGTCGCTCCTACAATGAGCAGTTCTTC.

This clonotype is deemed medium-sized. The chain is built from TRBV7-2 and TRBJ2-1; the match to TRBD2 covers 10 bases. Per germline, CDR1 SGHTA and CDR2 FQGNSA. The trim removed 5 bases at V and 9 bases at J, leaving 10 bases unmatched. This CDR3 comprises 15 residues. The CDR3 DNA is TGTGCCAGCAGCACCCCTAGCGGGAGTAGTTTTGAGCAGTTCTTC. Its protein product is CASSTPSGSSFEQFF.

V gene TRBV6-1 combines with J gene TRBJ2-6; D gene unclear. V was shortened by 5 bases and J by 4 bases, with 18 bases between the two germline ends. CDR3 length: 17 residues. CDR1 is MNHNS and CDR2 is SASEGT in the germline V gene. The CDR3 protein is CASSSTLWVGGANVLTF. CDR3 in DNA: TGTGCCAGCAGTTCCACTCTCTGGGTAGGAGGGGCCAACGTCCTGACTTTC.

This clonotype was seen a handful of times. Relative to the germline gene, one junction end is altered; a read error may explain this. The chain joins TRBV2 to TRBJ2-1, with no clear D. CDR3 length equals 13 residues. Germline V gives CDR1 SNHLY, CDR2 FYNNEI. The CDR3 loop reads CASTEVLDNEQFF. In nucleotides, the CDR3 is TGTGCCAGCACTGAAGTTCTAGACAATGAGCAGTTCTTC.

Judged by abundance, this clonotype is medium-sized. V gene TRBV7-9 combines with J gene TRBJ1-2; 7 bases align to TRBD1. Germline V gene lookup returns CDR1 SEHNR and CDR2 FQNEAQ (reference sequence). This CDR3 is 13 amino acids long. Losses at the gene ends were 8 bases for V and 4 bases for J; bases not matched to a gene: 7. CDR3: CASGDSSGYGYTF. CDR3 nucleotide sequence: TGTGCCAGCGGGGACAGTTCGGGCTATGGCTACACCTTC.